Listed below are T cell receptor beta chains from one sample, sequenced in a study of shared clonotypes between healthy human individuals. Sequenced by immunoSEQ multiplex PCR; TCRdb stores in-frame clones only, minus some. Among 2 million to 2.5 million clones listed, just under 95% were seen once. The sample comprised naive CD4+ T cells from PBMCs. Receptors were obtained from a man between 18 and 35 years old in good health. Some clones in this sample may be carry-over from other donors' samples. CDR3s include the opening cysteine and the closing phenylalanine or tryptophan. The D gene is left open where the match is weak.

TRBJ2-1 TRBD2 TRBV30 CAWSDRLAGEFF TGTGCCTGGAGTGATCGACTAGCGGGAGAGTTCTTC
TRBJ2-7 - TRBV6-5 CASSGDSREQYF TGTGCCAGCAGTGGAGACTCGCGCGAGCAGTACTTC
TRBJ2-7 TRBD2 TRBV7-7 CASSSSPAGVSEQYF TGTGCCAGCAGCTCCTCCCCCGCGGGAGTGAGTGAGCAGTACTTC
TRBJ1-1 - TRBV7-9 CAISGDTEAFF TGTGCCATCTCAGGGGACACTGAAGCTTTCTTT
TRBJ2-1 TRBD2 TRBV19 CASSIPPGTSGISYNEQFF TGTGCCAGTAGTATCCCCCCCGGGACTAGCGGGATATCCTACAATGAGCAGTTCTTC
TRBJ2-7 - TRBV5-8 CASRRRDTYEQYF TGTGCCAGCAGACGAAGGGACACCTACGAGCAGTACTTC
TRBJ1-2 - TRBV6-1 CASSVRGSHGYTF TGTGCCAGCAGTGTCCGGGGGAGCCATGGCTACACCTTC
TRBJ1-1 - TRBV7-9 CASSLPTRDKLEAFF TGTGCCAGCAGCCTTCCTACTCGGGACAAACTTGAAGCTTTCTTT
TRBJ2-2 - TRBV11-2 CASSAQIAGELFF TGTGCCAGCAGCGCCCAGATCGCCGGGGAGCTGTTTTTT
TRBJ1-2 - TRBV5-1 CASSLAREGYTF TGCGCCAGCAGCTTGGCCCGAGAAGGCTACACCTTC
TRBJ1-5 - TRBV19 CATRGSFSNQPQHF TGTGCCACTAGAGGGAGCTTTAGCAATCAGCCCCAGCATTTT
TRBJ2-1 - TRBV6-1 CAGGMYNEQFF TGTGCCGGAGGGATGTACAATGAGCAGTTCTTC
TRBJ2-1 TRBD2 TRBV2 CASSEARGSYEQFF TGTGCCAGCAGTGAGGCTCGCGGGAGCTATGAGCAGTTCTTC
TRBJ1-2 - TRBV6-5 CASSRTAKGYGYTF TGTGCCAGCAGCCGGACAGCGAAGGGCTATGGCTACACCTTC